These T cell receptor beta chains were read from a single sample in a study of T cell repertoires in cytomegalovirus infection. Using its own MiXCR run on the reads, TCRdb lists one record per CDR3 protein. The sample holds some 800,000 distinct CDR3 sequences, 30% to 35% seen once. Their target antigens are unknown. The sequenced sample was cultured CD8+ T cells from PBMCs, obtained from culture after CMV antigen stimulation. The receptors originated from a human donor in good health (CMV status not recorded). Some clones in this sample may be carry-over from other donors' samples. Each CDR3 is given with its conserved first and last residue. A D gene is named only where the DNA matches it firmly. The listing skips clone size in some rows; elsewhere it reads once, few, many or a size class.

CDR3 DNA: TGTGCCAGCAGCTCCCGGGTCACCGACCCGTTCTTC; CDR3 protein: CASSSRVTDPFF; D gene: -; J gene: TRBJ2-1; CDR3 length: 12; clone size: -; V gene: TRBV7-9
CDR3 DNA: TGTGCCAGCAGCCCCCAGAGGGAAAAGGGCTACACCTTC; CDR3 protein: CASSPQREKGYTF; D gene: -; J gene: TRBJ1-2; CDR3 length: 13; clone size: -; V gene: TRBV7-9
CDR3 DNA: TGTGCCAGCAGCCAGCAAGCGGGGGACCCCTACAATGAGCAGTTCTTC; CDR3 protein: CASSQQAGDPYNEQFF; D gene: TRBD2; J gene: TRBJ2-1; CDR3 length: 16; clone size: -; V gene: TRBV4-2
CDR3 DNA: TGTGCCAGCAGTCCCCGCGGGGGGGTCGGCGGGGAGCTGTTTTTT; CDR3 protein: CASSPRGGVGGELFF; D gene: TRBD2; J gene: TRBJ2-2; CDR3 length: 15; clone size: -; V gene: TRBV7-6
CDR3 DNA: TGCAGCGTTGAAGGGATGGACAGGGGCATTAACACTGAAGCTTTCTTT; CDR3 protein: CSVEGMDRGINTEAFF; D gene: TRBD1; J gene: TRBJ1-1; CDR3 length: 16; clone size: few; V gene: TRBV29-1
CDR3 DNA: TGTGCCAGCAGATCGATTACGACAGGGTGGCACGAGCAGTACTTC; CDR3 protein: CASRSITTGWHEQYF; D gene: TRBD1; J gene: TRBJ2-7; CDR3 length: 15; clone size: once; V gene: TRBV28
CDR3 DNA: TGTGCCAGCAGTTACTCGATGGAAAGCGGAGAGACCCAGTACTTC; CDR3 protein: CASSYSMESGETQYF; D gene: -; J gene: TRBJ2-5; CDR3 length: 15; clone size: many; V gene: TRBV6-5
CDR3 DNA: TGTGCCAGCAGCAAACAGGGTGCAGGAAACACCATATATTTT; CDR3 protein: CASSKQGAGNTIYF; D gene: -; J gene: TRBJ1-3; CDR3 length: 14; clone size: few; V gene: TRBV7-6
CDR3 DNA: TGTGCCAGCAGGGGGGACGGCGGGGGCCACAATGAGCAGTTCTTC; CDR3 protein: CASRGDGGGHNEQFF; D gene: -; J gene: TRBJ2-1; CDR3 length: 15; clone size: -; V gene: TRBV11-1
CDR3 DNA: TGTGCCAGCAGCGTAAGTGAGACTTTTAGCACAGATACGCAGTATTTT; CDR3 protein: CASSVSETFSTDTQYF; D gene: -; J gene: TRBJ2-3; CDR3 length: 16; clone size: -; V gene: TRBV9
CDR3 DNA: TGTGTCAGCAGCTCATGGGACAGCACAGATACGCAGTATTTT; CDR3 protein: CVSSSWDSTDTQYF; D gene: -; J gene: TRBJ2-3; CDR3 length: 14; clone size: few; V gene: TRBV7-6
CDR3 DNA: TGTGCCACCAGTGACCAAAGATACACAGGGGCCACCTACAATGAGCAGTTCTTC; CDR3 protein: CATSDQRYTGATYNEQFF; D gene: TRBD1; J gene: TRBJ2-1; CDR3 length: 18; clone size: -; V gene: TRBV24-1
CDR3 DNA: TGTGCCAGCAGTTTAGGCAGGGACCATAATCAGCCCCAGCATTTT; CDR3 protein: CASSLGRDHNQPQHF; D gene: -; J gene: TRBJ1-5; CDR3 length: 15; clone size: -; V gene: TRBV27
CDR3 DNA: TGTGCCAGCAGCTCCCCCCTGGGACGTACTGAAGCTTTCTTT; CDR3 protein: CASSSPLGRTEAFF; D gene: -; J gene: TRBJ1-1; CDR3 length: 14; clone size: -; V gene: TRBV13
CDR3 DNA: TGTGCCAGCAGTGTCGCGGGCGATGGAAACACCATATATTTT; CDR3 protein: CASSVAGDGNTIYF; D gene: -; J gene: TRBJ1-3; CDR3 length: 14; clone size: -; V gene: TRBV2
CDR3 DNA: TGTGTCAGCCGCCTCACTGTGGGCACTGAAGCTTTCTTT; CDR3 protein: CVSRLTVGTEAFF; D gene: -; J gene: TRBJ1-1; CDR3 length: 13; clone size: -; V gene: TRBV6-2/TRBV6-3
CDR3 DNA: TGTGCCAGCAGTTCGGACAGGCCCACCGGGGAGCTGTTTTTT; CDR3 protein: CASSSDRPTGELFF; D gene: TRBD1; J gene: TRBJ2-2; CDR3 length: 14; clone size: few; V gene: TRBV7-9
CDR3 DNA: TGTGCCGGCAGCCCTTACCGGACAGGGGATGGCACAGATACGCAGTATTTT; CDR3 protein: CAGSPYRTGDGTDTQYF; D gene: TRBD1; J gene: TRBJ2-3; CDR3 length: 17; clone size: -; V gene: TRBV11-2
CDR3 DNA: TGTGCCAGCAGCTTAGGCTTTTCAGGGCTGAGCAATCAGCCCCAGCATTTT; CDR3 protein: CASSLGFSGLSNQPQHF; D gene: -; J gene: TRBJ1-5; CDR3 length: 17; clone size: many; V gene: TRBV7-8
CDR3 DNA: TGTGCCAGCAGCTTAGGACAGGGGGCAATAGAGACCCAGTACTTC; CDR3 protein: CASSLGQGAIETQYF; D gene: TRBD1; J gene: TRBJ2-5; CDR3 length: 15; clone size: many; V gene: TRBV7-2
CDR3 DNA: TGTGCCAGCAGCATGGGACAGCCTTCCAATGGCTACACCTTC; CDR3 protein: CASSMGQPSNGYTF; D gene: TRBD1; J gene: TRBJ1-2; CDR3 length: 14; clone size: few; V gene: TRBV7-6
CDR3 DNA: TGTGCCAGCAGTTTTGGCAAGGTTGGGGAGACCCAGTACTTC; CDR3 protein: CASSFGKVGETQYF; D gene: -; J gene: TRBJ2-5; CDR3 length: 14; clone size: -; V gene: TRBV7-6
CDR3 DNA: TGTGCCAGTAGGGGATCGGACAGACCTACCCATGCTATGAACACTGAAGCTTTCTTT; CDR3 protein: CASRGSDRPTHAMNTEAFF; D gene: -; J gene: TRBJ1-1; CDR3 length: 19; clone size: few; V gene: TRBV19
CDR3 DNA: TGTGCCAGCAGTTTTGTAGAGGTCAACACCGGGGAGCTGTTTTTT; CDR3 protein: CASSFVEVNTGELFF; D gene: -; J gene: TRBJ2-2; CDR3 length: 15; clone size: few; V gene: TRBV12-3/TRBV12-4
CDR3 DNA: TGTGCCAGCAGCTTATCGAGTCAGAGAAATGAAAAACTGTTTTTT; CDR3 protein: CASSLSSQRNEKLFF; D gene: -; J gene: TRBJ1-4; CDR3 length: 15; clone size: many; V gene: TRBV7-6
CDR3 DNA: TGTGCCAGCAGCTACGGGACAGGGAAGGCTGAGCAGTTCTTC; CDR3 protein: CASSYGTGKAEQFF; D gene: TRBD1; J gene: TRBJ2-1; CDR3 length: 14; clone size: few; V gene: TRBV6-5
CDR3 DNA: TGTGCCAGCAGTTTTTATGAGTCCGGGGAGCTGTTTTTT; CDR3 protein: CASSFYESGELFF; D gene: -; J gene: TRBJ2-2; CDR3 length: 13; clone size: -; V gene: TRBV27
CDR3 DNA: TGTGCCAGCAGCTCCGGGACTGCGACGGGGTACGAGCAGTACTTC; CDR3 protein: CASSSGTATGYEQYF; D gene: -; J gene: TRBJ2-7; CDR3 length: 15; clone size: -; V gene: TRBV7-6
CDR3 DNA: TGTGCCACCAGGGGGGCGGGGTTGGCTAAAGCTTTCTTT; CDR3 protein: CATRGAGLAKAFF; D gene: -; J gene: TRBJ1-1; CDR3 length: 13; clone size: -; V gene: TRBV15
CDR3 DNA: TGCGCCAGCAGCCAAGATAGGGGGAAGGAGCTGTTTTTT; CDR3 protein: CASSQDRGKELFF; D gene: -; J gene: TRBJ2-2; CDR3 length: 13; clone size: once; V gene: TRBV4-1
CDR3 DNA: TGTGCCAGCAGCTCGGCTAGCTCCTACAATGAGCAGTTCTTC; CDR3 protein: CASSSASSYNEQFF; D gene: -; J gene: TRBJ2-1; CDR3 length: 14; clone size: many; V gene: TRBV7-9
CDR3 DNA: TGTGCCAGTAGTATAGGATTCAGAAAGAACACTGAAGCTTTCTTT; CDR3 protein: CASSIGFRKNTEAFF; D gene: -; J gene: TRBJ1-1; CDR3 length: 15; clone size: -; V gene: TRBV19
CDR3 DNA: TGTGCCAGCCTAGGGACAGGGAATCAGCCCCAGCATTTT; CDR3 protein: CASLGTGNQPQHF; D gene: TRBD1; J gene: TRBJ1-5; CDR3 length: 13; clone size: -; V gene: TRBV6-1
CDR3 DNA: TGTGCCAGCAGCTTACCGGGGGCGCGCGGCTACACCTTC; CDR3 protein: CASSLPGARGYTF; D gene: -; J gene: TRBJ1-2; CDR3 length: 13; clone size: -; V gene: TRBV7-2
CDR3 DNA: TGTGCCAGCAGGGGGGAAGGGTTCAGCACAGATACGCAGTATTTT; CDR3 protein: CASRGEGFSTDTQYF; D gene: -; J gene: TRBJ2-3; CDR3 length: 15; clone size: -; V gene: TRBV12-3/TRBV12-4
CDR3 DNA: TGTGCCAGCCTCGAACGCCAGGGGTGGAACACTGAAGCTTTCTTT; CDR3 protein: CASLERQGWNTEAFF; D gene: -; J gene: TRBJ1-1; CDR3 length: 15; clone size: many; V gene: TRBV6-1
CDR3 DNA: TGTGCTAGTGGTTCCGGGACTGGGGGCACCTACGAGCAGTACTTC; CDR3 protein: CASGSGTGGTYEQYF; D gene: -; J gene: TRBJ2-7; CDR3 length: 15; clone size: -; V gene: TRBV12-5